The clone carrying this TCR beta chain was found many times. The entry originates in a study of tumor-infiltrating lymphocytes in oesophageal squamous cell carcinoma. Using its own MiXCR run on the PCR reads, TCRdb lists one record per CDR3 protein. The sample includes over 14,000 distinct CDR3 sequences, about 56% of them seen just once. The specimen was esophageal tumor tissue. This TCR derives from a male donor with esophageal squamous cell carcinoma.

The CDR3 DNA reads TGTGCCAGCAGTTCCCGGAAGCCTACAGGGGGTTTTACTGAAGCTTTCTTT. The encoded protein is CASSSRKPTGGFTEAFF. The rearrangement uses TRBV6-1 and TRBJ1-1; 8 positions agree with TRBD1. J was trimmed by 5 bases and V by 5 bases; bases with no gene match: 16. CDR1 and CDR2 (germline): MNHNS, SASEGT. The CDR3 covers 17 residues.